Listed below are T cell receptor beta chains from one sample, sequenced in a study of cytomegalovirus exposure and HLA in healthy donors. TCRdb keeps only in-frame clones here, not all; method: immunoSEQ multiplex PCR. This repertoire shows almost 200,000 clones, roughly three quarters found once; its top ten account for 0.95% to 1.5%. The source material was PBMCs. The receptor source for this set is a woman aged 25 to 39 in good health and CMV-seronegative. The CDR3 runs from the conserved cysteine through the conserved F or W. The order of the fields is J gene, D gene, CDR3 length, V gene, clone size, CDR3 DNA, CDR3 protein. The D gene is left open where the match is weak. Some rows have no size entry. The others give once, few or many, or a class for an expanded clone.

>TRBJ1-4|NA|11|TRBV5-1|NA
TGCGCCAGCAGCTTCGATGAAAAACTGTTTTTT
CASSFDEKLFF
>TRBJ2-7|TRBD2|16|TRBV19|NA
TGTGCCAGTAGTATCGGGACTAGCGGGAGAAGGTACGAGCAGTACTTC
CASSIGTSGRRYEQYF
>TRBJ2-1|NA|12|TRBV15|NA
TGTGCCACCAGCGGTCAGGGTAGAGAGCAGTTCTTC
CATSGQGREQFF
>TRBJ1-3|NA|14|TRBV19|NA
TGTGCCAGTGGGGCATCTGGAGCTGGAAACACCATATATTTT
CASGASGAGNTIYF
>TRBJ2-5|TRBD2|15|TRBV5-1|once
TGCGCCAGCAGCTTGGGGCCGGGGGGGCAAGAGACCCAGTACTTC
CASSLGPGGQETQYF
>TRBJ2-1|NA|15|TRBV11-3|NA
TGTGCCAGCAGCTTAGGTCCGTCCCCGGGGAATGAGCAGTTCTTC
CASSLGPSPGNEQFF
>TRBJ2-7|NA|16|TRBV27|NA
TGTGCCAGCAGTCTGACAGAGTCCATTGGGCCTTACGAGCAGTACTTC
CASSLTESIGPYEQYF
>TRBJ2-1|TRBD2|20|TRBV9|NA
TGTGCCAGCAGCGTCGAGCCCGGGACTAGCGGGAGAAAGTCCTACAATGAGCAGTTCTTC
CASSVEPGTSGRKSYNEQFF
>TRBJ1-4|NA|13|TRBV29-1|few
TGCAGCGCTGGGGGGATCACTAATGAAAAACTGTTTTTT
CSAGGITNEKLFF
>TRBJ1-5|NA|14|TRBV5-1|NA
TGCGCCAGCAGCTTGGATCTGCAGGGTCAGCCCCAGCATTTT
CASSLDLQGQPQHF
>TRBJ1-1|TRBD1|14|TRBV6-5|NA
TGTGCCAGCAGTACTAGACAGGGGATCCTTTACGCTTTCTTT
CASSTRQGILYAFF
>TRBJ2-1|NA|15|TRBV15|NA
TGTGCCACCAGCAGAGATCCAGATAGCGCCTCTGAGCAGTTCTTC
CATSRDPDSASEQFF
>TRBJ2-5|NA|15|TRBV5-1|NA
TGCGCCAGCACTAAATTGACAGGGAGGCTTGAGACCCAGTACTTC
CASTKLTGRLETQYF
>TRBJ2-3|NA|12|TRBV5-4|NA
TGTGCCAGCACCCGTGAGAGGGATACGCAGTATTTT
CASTRERDTQYF
>TRBJ2-1|NA|12|TRBV15|NA
TGTGCCACCAGCAGAGCGGGAACTGAGCAGTTCTTC
CATSRAGTEQFF
>TRBJ1-5|TRBD1|15|TRBV6-5|NA
TGTGCCAGCAGCCGGACAGGGGGGGACAATCAGCCCCAGCATTTT
CASSRTGGDNQPQHF
>TRBJ1-2|TRBD1|15|TRBV27|few
TGTGCCAGCAGTTTAGACCAGGGGGCGTACTATGGCTACACCTTC
CASSLDQGAYYGYTF